Shown below are 10 T cell receptor beta chains from a single sample sequenced in a study of Graves' ophthalmopathy and Graves' hyperthyroidism. Amplification of TCR beta CDR3 regions used RNA transcripts. Second-round multiplex PCR followed a first-round RT-PCR using HTBI primers. TCRdb passed the multiplex PCR reads through MiXCR, listing each CDR3 protein once. The table has about 550,000 distinct CDR3 sequences, roughly 40% seen once. Input material: peripheral blood or thyroid tissue (not recorded which). Receptor source: an adult man with Graves' hyperthyroidism.

In its sample, this clonotype was seen many times. This chain joins TRBV29-1 and TRBJ1-1; TRBD1 might be the D (5 bases). The V end lost 4 bases, the J end lost 5 bases, and 20 bases lay between the germline ends. Germline-derived CDR1 and CDR2 are SQVTM and ANQGSEA. CDR3 length: 15 residues. The CDR3 region is CSVAFSGLRRTEAFF. CDR3 in DNA: TGCAGCGTTGCCTTTTCAGGGCTCCGTCGTACTGAAGCTTTCTTT.

The table lists this clonotype with many counts. The chain is built from TRBV7-9 and TRBJ1-6; 8 bases match TRBD1. Germline V lookup: CDR1 SEHNR, CDR2 FQNEAQ (reference sequence). The V segment lost 1 base and the J segment 10 bases; nucleotides outside the gene matches: 9. CDR3 length: 16 amino acids. Here the CDR3 DNA reads TGTGCCAGCAGCTTAGATCCCCCAGGGGGCGACTCACCCCTCCACTTT. Its translation is CASSLDPPGGDSPLHF.

This clonotype was counted ten times or more. This rearrangement joins TRBV3-1 to TRBJ1-5; 11 positions match TRBD1. V lost 4 bases, J lost 7 bases, and 0 bases stayed unmatched. Germline CDR1 and CDR2: LGHDT and YNNKEL (reference sequence). The CDR3 runs to 13 residues. In DNA, the CDR3 is TGTGCCAGCAGCCGGACAGGGGGCCAGCCCCAGCATTTT. Residues: CASSRTGGQPQHF. Combining the CDR3 with reference TRBV3-1 and TRBJ1-5 gives the whole variable domain DTAVSQTPKYLVTQMGNDKSIKCEQNLGHDTMYWYKQDSKKFLKIMFSYNNKELIINETVPNRFSPKSPDKAHLNLHINSLELGDSAVYFCASSRTGGQPQHFGDGTRLSIL.

The sample holds many counts of this clonotype. This chain uses TRBV6-6 with TRBJ2-7; D not resolved. CDR3 length: 14 residues. V gave up 6 bases and J gave up 2 bases, with 14 bases separating them. Germline V gene data show CDR1 as MNHNY and CDR2 as SVGAGI (reference sequence). The CDR3 DNA sequence: TGTGCCAGCAGCCCCGGGTGGCAGACCTACGAGCAGTACTTC. Protein sequence: CASSPGWQTYEQYF.

The chain recombines TRBV2 with TRBJ2-7; the D is unclear. The better agreement between TRBJ2-1 and the DNA end casts doubt on the J call. The CDR3 is 11 residues long. Looked up from germline, CDR1 is SNHLY and CDR2 is FYNNEI. CDR3 coding DNA: TGTGCCAGCAGTGCTTTGTACGAGCAGTTCTTC. It specifies CASSALYEQFF.

Of note for this clonotype: A single base separates this from a much larger clone, so it may be a read error. V and J are TRBV7-8 and TRBJ1-2, with no clear D. The CDR3 length is 12 residues. Germline V gives CDR1 SGHVS, CDR2 FQNEAQ. CDR3 DNA: TGTGCCAGCAGCTTATACAGCAATGGCTACGCCTTC. Its translation: CASSLYSNGYAF.

This rearrangement joins TRBV7-9 to TRBJ1-5, with TRBD1 as a possible D gene (5 bases). Per germline, CDR1 SEHNR and CDR2 FQNEAQ (reference sequence). V was cut by 5 bases and J by 5 bases, with 10 bases left in between. This CDR3 is built from 13 residues. DNA for the CDR3: TGTGCCAGCAGCATCAGACAGTATCAGCCCCAGCATTTT. It encodes CASSIRQYQPQHF.

On this clonotype: A clone one base away is much larger, so this may be a read error. The V and J genes are TRBV5-4 and TRBJ1-3; D is possibly TRBD1 (6 bases). This CDR3 has 16 residues. CDR1 is SGHNT, CDR2 YYREEE, per germline (reference sequence). The DNA for the CDR3 is TGTGCCAGTAGCAGGGGTGTTGAGAGCTCTGGAGACACCATATATTTT. Encoded protein: CASSRGVESSGDTIYF.

There are a few counts of this clonotype. It may be a read error: a sequence one base away is much more abundant. Since the CDR3 does not end with the conserved phenylalanine or tryptophan, this likely comes from a read error. The chain combines TRBV19 with TRBJ1-1; D is ambiguous. With 2 bases removed from V and 0 bases from J, the gap between germline ends came to 7 bases. Germline CDR1 is LNHDA and CDR2 is SQIVND (reference sequence). The length of the CDR3 is 14 residues. CDR3 sequence: CASSITLMNTEAFL. CDR3 DNA: TGTGCCAGTAGTATAACGCTTATGAACACTGAAGCTTTCCTT.

The V and J genes are TRBV25-1 and TRBJ1-5; D is ambiguous. This CDR3 spans 17 amino acids. Germline V gene data show CDR1 as MGHDK and CDR2 as SYGVNS. Trimming shortened V by 4 bases and J by 0 bases, and 16 bases separated the two germline ends. CDR3 protein: CASSARTRTDSNQPQHF. The CDR3 DNA is TGTGCCAGCAGTGCTAGAACGCGTACAGATAGCAATCAGCCCCAGCATTTT.